This TCR beta chain was sequenced in a study of blood T cells in healthy people across ages. The second PCR ran roughly 7 to 12 cycles with a sample-barcoded 5' primer and J-beta primers. TCRdb re-called the 5' RACE reads through MiXCR, storing one row per CDR3 protein. The data show over 950,000 distinct CDR3 sequences, 35% to 40% seen once. The CDR3 covers 13 residues. Germline V gene lookup returns CDR1 LGHNA and CDR2 YSLEER. Trimming cost V 4 bases and J 8 bases, with 12 bases left between them. The specimen was blood. The chain carries TRBV4-3 and TRBJ2-1, with D possibly matching TRBD2 (5 bases). The source is a man younger than 30 in good health. CDR3 nucleotide sequence: TGCGCCAGCAGCCGATCGGAGGTGGATGAGCAGTTCTTC. It encodes CASSRSEVDEQFF.